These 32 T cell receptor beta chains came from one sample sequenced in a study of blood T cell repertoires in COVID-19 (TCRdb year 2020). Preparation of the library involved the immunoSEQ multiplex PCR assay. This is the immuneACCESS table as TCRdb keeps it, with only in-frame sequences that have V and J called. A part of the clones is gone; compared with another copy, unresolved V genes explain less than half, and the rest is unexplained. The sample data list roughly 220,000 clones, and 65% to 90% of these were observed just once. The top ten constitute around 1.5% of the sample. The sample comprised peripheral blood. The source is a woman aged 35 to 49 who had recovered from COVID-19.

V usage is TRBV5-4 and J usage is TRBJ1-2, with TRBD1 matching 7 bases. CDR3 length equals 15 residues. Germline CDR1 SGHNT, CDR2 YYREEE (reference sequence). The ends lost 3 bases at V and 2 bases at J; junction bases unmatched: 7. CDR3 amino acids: CASSSAGTANYGYTF. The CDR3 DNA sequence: TGTGCCAGCAGCTCGGCCGGGACAGCGAACTATGGCTACACCTTC.

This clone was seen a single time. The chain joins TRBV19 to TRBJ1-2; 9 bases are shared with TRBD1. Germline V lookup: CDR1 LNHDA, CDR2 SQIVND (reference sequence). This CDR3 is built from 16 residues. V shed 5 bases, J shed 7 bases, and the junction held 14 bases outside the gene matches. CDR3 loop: CASSFLAGQGFPGYTF. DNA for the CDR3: TGTGCCAGTAGTTTCTTGGCGGGACAGGGCTTCCCTGGCTACACCTTC.

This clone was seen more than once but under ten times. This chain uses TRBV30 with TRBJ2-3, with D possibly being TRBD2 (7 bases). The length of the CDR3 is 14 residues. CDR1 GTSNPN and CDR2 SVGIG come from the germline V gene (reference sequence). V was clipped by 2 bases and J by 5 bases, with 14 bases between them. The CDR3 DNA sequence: TGTGCCTGGAGTCGGGGGGCTGGTCTAGATACGCAGTATTTT. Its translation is CAWSRGAGLDTQYF.

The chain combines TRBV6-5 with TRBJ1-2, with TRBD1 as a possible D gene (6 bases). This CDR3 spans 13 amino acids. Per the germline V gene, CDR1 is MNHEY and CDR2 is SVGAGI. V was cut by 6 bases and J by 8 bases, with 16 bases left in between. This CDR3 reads CASRVKQGSGYTF. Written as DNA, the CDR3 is TGTGCCAGCAGAGTTAAACAGGGTAGCGGCTACACCTTC.

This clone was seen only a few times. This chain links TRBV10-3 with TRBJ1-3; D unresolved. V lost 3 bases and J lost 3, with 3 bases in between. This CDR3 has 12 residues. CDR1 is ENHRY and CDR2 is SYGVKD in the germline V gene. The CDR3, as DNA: TGTGCCATCAGTGACGTTGGAAACACCATATATTTT. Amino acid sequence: CAISDVGNTIYF.

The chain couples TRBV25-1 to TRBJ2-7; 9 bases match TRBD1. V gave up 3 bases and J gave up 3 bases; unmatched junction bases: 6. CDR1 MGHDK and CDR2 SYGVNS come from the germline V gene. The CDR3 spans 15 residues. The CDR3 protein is CASSDHRGLSYEQYF. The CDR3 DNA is TGTGCCAGCAGTGACCACAGGGGGCTGAGCTACGAGCAGTACTTC.

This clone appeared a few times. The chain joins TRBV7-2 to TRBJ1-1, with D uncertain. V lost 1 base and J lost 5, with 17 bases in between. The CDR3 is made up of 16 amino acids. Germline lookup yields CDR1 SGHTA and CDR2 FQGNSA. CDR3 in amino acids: CASSLETVRGLTEAFF. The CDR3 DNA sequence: TGTGCCAGCAGCTTAGAAACGGTTCGGGGATTGACTGAAGCTTTCTTT. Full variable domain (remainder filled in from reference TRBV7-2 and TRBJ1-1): GAGVSQSPSNKVTEKGKDVELRCDPISGHTALYWYRQSLGQGLEFLIYFQGNSAPDKSGLPSDRFSAERTGGSVSTLTIQRTQQEDSAVYLCASSLETVRGLTEAFFGQGTRLTVV.

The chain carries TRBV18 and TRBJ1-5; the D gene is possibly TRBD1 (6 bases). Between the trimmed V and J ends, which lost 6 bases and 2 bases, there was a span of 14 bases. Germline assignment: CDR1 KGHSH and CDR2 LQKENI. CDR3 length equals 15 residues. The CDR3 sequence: CASSSKGDGNQPQHF. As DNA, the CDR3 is TGTGCCAGCTCGTCAAAGGGGGACGGCAATCAGCCCCAGCATTTT.

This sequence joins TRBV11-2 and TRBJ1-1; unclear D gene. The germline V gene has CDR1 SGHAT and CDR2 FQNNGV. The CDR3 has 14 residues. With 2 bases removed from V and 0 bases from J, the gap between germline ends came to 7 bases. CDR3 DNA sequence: TGTGCCAGCAGCTTAAGCCAAATGAACACTGAAGCTTTCTTT. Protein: CASSLSQMNTEAFF.

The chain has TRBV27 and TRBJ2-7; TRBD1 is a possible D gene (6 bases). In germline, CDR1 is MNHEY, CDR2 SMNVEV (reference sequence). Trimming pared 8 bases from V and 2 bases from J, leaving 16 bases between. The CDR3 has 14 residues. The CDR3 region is CASATHRDPYEQYF. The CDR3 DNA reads TGTGCCAGCGCCACACACAGGGACCCCTACGAGCAGTACTTC.

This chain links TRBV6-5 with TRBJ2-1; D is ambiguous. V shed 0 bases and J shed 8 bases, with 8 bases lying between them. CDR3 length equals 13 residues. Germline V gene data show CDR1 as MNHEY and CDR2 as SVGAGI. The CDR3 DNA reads TGTGCCAGCAGTTACTCCCGACGGGATGAGCAGTTCTTC. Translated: CASSYSRRDEQFF.

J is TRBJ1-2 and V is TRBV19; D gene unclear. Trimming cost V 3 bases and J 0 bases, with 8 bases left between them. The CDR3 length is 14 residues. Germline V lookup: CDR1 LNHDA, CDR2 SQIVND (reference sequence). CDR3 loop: CASSMSISNYGYTF. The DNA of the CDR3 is TGTGCCAGTAGTATGTCTATTTCTAACTATGGCTACACCTTC.

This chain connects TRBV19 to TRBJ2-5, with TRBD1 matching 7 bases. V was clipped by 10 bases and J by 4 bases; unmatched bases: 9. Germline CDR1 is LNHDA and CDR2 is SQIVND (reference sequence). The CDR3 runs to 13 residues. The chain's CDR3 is CATAGTVRETQYF. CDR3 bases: TGTGCCACCGCAGGGACAGTCCGAGAGACCCAGTACTTC.

The CDR3 protein is CASSPEESSYNSPLHF. As DNA, the CDR3 is TGTGCCAGCTCACCAGAAGAGAGCTCCTATAATTCACCCCTCCACTTT. The chain links TRBV18 to TRBJ1-6; the D is unclear. The CDR3 is made up of 16 amino acids. Trimming pared 2 bases from V and 0 bases from J, leaving 8 bases between. Germline loops: CDR1 KGHSH, CDR2 LQKENI.

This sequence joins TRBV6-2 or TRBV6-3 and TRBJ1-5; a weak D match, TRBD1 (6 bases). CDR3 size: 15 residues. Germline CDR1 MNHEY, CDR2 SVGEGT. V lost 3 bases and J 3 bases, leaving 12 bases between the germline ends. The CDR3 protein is CASSYIRGINQPQHF. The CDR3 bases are TGTGCCAGCAGTTATATCAGGGGTATCAATCAGCCCCAGCATTTT.

The CDR3: CASSQAYSSYEQYF. The CDR3 nucleotides read TGTGCCAGCAGCCAAGCCTACAGCTCCTACGAGCAGTACTTC. This chain connects TRBV3-1 (or the pseudogene TRBV3-2) to TRBJ2-7; no reliable D call. V was pared by 1 base and J by 0 bases, with 7 bases between. Looked up from germline, CDR1 is LGHDT and CDR2 is YNNKEL (reference sequence). The CDR3 runs 14 residues.

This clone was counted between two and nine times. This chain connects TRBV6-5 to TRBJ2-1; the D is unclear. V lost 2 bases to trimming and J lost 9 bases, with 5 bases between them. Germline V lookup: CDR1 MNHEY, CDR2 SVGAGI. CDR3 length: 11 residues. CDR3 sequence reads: CASSYGTEQFF. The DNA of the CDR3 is TGTGCCAGCAGTTACGGCACTGAGCAGTTCTTC.

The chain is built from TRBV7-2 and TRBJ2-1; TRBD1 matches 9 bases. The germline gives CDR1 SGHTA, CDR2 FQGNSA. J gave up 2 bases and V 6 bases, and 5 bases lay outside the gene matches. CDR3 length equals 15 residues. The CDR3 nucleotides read TGTGCCAGCAGGTCGAGACAGGGGGCCTACAATGAGCAGTTCTTC. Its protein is CASRSRQGAYNEQFF.

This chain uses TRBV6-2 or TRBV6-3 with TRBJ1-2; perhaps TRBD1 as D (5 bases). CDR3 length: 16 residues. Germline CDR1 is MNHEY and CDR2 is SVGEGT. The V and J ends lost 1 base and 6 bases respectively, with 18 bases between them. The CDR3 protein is CASSYFEGVSVDGYTF. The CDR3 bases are TGTGCCAGCAGTTACTTCGAAGGGGTATCTGTTGATGGCTACACCTTC.

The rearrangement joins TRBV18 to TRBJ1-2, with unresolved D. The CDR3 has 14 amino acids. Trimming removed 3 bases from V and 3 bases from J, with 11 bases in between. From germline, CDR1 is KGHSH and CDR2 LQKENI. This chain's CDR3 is CASSPADKYYGYTF. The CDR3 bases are TGTGCCAGCTCACCTGCCGACAAGTACTATGGCTACACCTTC.

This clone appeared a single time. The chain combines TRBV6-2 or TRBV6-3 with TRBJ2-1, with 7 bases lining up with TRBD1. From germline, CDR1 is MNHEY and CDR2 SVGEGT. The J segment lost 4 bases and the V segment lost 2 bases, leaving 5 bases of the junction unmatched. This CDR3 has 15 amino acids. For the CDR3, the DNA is TGTGCCAGCAGTTACGGTGGGACAGTATACAATGAGCAGTTCTTC. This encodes CASSYGGTVYNEQFF.

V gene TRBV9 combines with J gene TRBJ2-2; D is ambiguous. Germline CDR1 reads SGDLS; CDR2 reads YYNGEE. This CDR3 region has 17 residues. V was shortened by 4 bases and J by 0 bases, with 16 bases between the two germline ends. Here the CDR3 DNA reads TGTGCCAGCAGCACCAAAATGACATCCGCGAACACCGGGGAGCTGTTTTTT. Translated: CASSTKMTSANTGELFF.

Here the CDR3 DNA reads TGTGCCAGCAGTCCCGCCGGATTTTTCGGGCAGGGAGGACAGCCCCAGCATTTT. This codes for CASSPAGFFGQGGQPQHF. The genes are TRBV6-6 and TRBJ1-5, with D possibly TRBD1 on 5 matching bases. The CDR3 spans 18 residues. Germline assignment: CDR1 MNHNY and CDR2 SVGAGI (reference sequence). Trimming removed 5 bases at V and 7 bases at J, with 27 bases between.

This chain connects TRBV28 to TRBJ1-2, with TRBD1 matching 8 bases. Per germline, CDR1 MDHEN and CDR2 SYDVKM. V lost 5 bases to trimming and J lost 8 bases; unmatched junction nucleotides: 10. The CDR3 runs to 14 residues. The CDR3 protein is CASSPLDRVEGYTF. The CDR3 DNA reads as TGTGCCAGCAGTCCCTTGGACAGGGTCGAGGGCTACACCTTC.

In DNA form, the CDR3 reads TGCGCCAGCAGCTTTGCCGGGACTACTGAAGCTTTCTTT. Translation: CASSFAGTTEAFF. The chain employs TRBV5-1 and TRBJ1-1; possible D gene TRBD1, 5 bases. The V end was cut by 2 bases, the J end by 5 bases, with 10 bases between. CDR1 and CDR2 (germline): SGHRS, YFSETQ. The CDR3 has 13 amino acids.

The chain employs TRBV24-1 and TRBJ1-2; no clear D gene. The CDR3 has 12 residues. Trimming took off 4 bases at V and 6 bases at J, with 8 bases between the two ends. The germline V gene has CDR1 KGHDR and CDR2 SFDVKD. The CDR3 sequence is CATSDRGDGYTF. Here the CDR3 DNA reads TGTGCCACCAGTGACCGAGGAGATGGCTACACCTTC.

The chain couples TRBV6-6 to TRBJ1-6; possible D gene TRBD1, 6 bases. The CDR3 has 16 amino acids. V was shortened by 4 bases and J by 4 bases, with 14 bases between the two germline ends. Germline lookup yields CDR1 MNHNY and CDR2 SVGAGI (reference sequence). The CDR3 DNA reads TGTGCCAGCAGTTCCCCCGGGACAATATATAATTCACCCCTCCACTTT. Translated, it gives CASSSPGTIYNSPLHF.

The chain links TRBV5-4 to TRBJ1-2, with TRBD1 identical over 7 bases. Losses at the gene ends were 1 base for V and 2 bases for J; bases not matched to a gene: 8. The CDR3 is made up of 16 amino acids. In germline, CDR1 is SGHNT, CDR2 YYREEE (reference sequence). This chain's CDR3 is CASSLISGTDNYGYTF. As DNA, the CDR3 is TGTGCCAGCAGCTTGATCTCGGGGACAGACAACTATGGCTACACCTTC.

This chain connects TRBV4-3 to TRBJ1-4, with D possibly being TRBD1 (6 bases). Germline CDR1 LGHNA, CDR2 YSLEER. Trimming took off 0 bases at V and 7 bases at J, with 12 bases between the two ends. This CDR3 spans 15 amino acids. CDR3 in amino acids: CASSQDLGAAEKLFF. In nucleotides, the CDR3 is TGCGCCAGCAGCCAAGACCTGGGGGCGGCTGAAAAACTGTTTTTT.

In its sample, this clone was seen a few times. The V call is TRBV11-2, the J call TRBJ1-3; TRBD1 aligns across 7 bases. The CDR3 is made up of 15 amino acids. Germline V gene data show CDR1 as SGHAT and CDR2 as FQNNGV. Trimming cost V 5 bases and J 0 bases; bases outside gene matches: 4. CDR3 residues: CASSPGTDSGNTIYF. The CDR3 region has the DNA TGTGCCAGCAGCCCAGGGACAGACTCTGGAAACACCATATATTTT.

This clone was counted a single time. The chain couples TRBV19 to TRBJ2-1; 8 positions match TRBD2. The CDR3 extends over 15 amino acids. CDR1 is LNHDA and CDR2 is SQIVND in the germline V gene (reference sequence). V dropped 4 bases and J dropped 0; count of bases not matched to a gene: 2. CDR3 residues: CASSSGGSSYNEQFF. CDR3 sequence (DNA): TGTGCCAGTAGTAGCGGGGGGAGCTCCTACAATGAGCAGTTCTTC.

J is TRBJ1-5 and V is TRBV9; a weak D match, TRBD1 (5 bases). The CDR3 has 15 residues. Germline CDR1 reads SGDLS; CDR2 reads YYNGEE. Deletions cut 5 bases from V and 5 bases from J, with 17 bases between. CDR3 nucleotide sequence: TGTGCCAGCAGTCAATCACCGGGAGGGGATCAGCCCCAGCATTTT. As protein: CASSQSPGGDQPQHF.